A single sample gave rise to the 11 T cell receptor beta chains below, sequenced in a study of PD-L1 blockade in urothelial cancer. Stated time point: pretreatment peripheral blood. Profiled with immunoSEQ multiplex PCR; TCRdb holds only in-frame clones, not every one. The data hold 38,000 or so clones, with 85% observed a single time. This specimen consisted of PBMCs, obtained around atezolizumab (anti-PD-L1) treatment. The origin of the receptors is a man aged 80 or over with urothelial cancer.

This chain uses TRBV7-2 with TRBJ2-7, with no clear D. This CDR3 has 13 amino acids. Germline V gene sequence: CDR1 SGHTA, CDR2 FQGNSA. Trimming removed 1 base at V and 3 bases at J, with 7 bases between. The CDR3 region has the DNA TGTGCCAGCAGCTTAGACAACCTCTACGAGCAGTACTTC. Translation gives CASSLDNLYEQYF.

This sequence joins TRBV7-8 and TRBJ2-1, with 9 bases fitting TRBD1. The germline V gene has CDR1 SGHVS and CDR2 FQNEAQ. This CDR3 comprises 17 residues. Trimming cost V 5 bases and J 0 bases; bases outside gene matches: 8. CDR3 protein: CASSPRRGQGSYNEQFF. The CDR3 DNA is TGTGCCAGCAGCCCCAGGAGGGGACAGGGCTCCTACAATGAGCAGTTCTTC.

The CDR3 loop reads CASSGYVGGLNTEAFF. In DNA, the CDR3 is TGTGCCAGTAGTGGGTATGTCGGGGGGTTGAACACTGAAGCTTTCTTT. The rearrangement links TRBV19 to TRBJ1-1; possibly TRBD1 for D (5 bases). The CDR3 totals 16 residues. Trimming removed 5 bases at V and 0 bases at J, with 16 bases between. Germline loops: CDR1 LNHDA, CDR2 SQIVND (reference sequence).

This sequence joins TRBV7-2 and TRBJ2-7; tentatively, D is TRBD1 (5 bases). The V end lost 3 bases, the J end lost 4 bases, and 10 bases lay between the germline ends. Germline-derived CDR1 and CDR2 are SGHTA and FQGNSA. CDR3 length: 13 amino acids. The CDR3 sequence is CASSLGRIYEQYF. CDR3 sequence (DNA): TGTGCCAGCAGCTTGGGGCGGATTTACGAGCAGTACTTC.

This clone has just a few counts. The genes are TRBV5-1 and TRBJ2-2; D is perhaps TRBD1 (6 bases). Germline V CDR1 and CDR2: SGHRS, YFSETQ. V lost 7 bases, J lost 1 base, and 11 bases lay in between. There are 14 residues in the CDR3. The CDR3 DNA sequence: TGCGCCAGCGGGACGGGACAGAACACCGGGGAGCTGTTTTTT. Translated: CASGTGQNTGELFF.

The chain carries TRBV5-6 and TRBJ2-3, with 9 nucleotides matching TRBD2. The germline CDR1 and CDR2 sequences are SGHDT and YYEEEE. This CDR3 is 14 amino acids long. With 3 bases clipped from V and 1 base from J, the junction kept 0 bases outside the gene matches. Here the CDR3 reads CASSSSGGTDTQYF. CDR3 DNA: TGTGCCAGCAGCTCTAGCGGGGGCACAGATACGCAGTATTTT.

The chain combines TRBV21-1 with TRBJ2-2; the table gives TRBD1 as D, unverified against the DNA. TRBV21-1 is reported as a pseudogene. The CDR3 runs to 16 residues. DNA of the CDR3: TGTGCCAGCAGCAAGAGGGACAGACGAGACACCGGGGAGCTGTTTTTT. This gives the protein CASSKRDRRDTGELFF.

The chain links TRBV18 to TRBJ2-1, with 9 positions matching TRBD1. CDR1 and CDR2 from the germline V gene are KGHSH and LQKENI. The CDR3 spans 13 residues. J was trimmed by 7 bases and V by 3 bases; bases with no gene match: 1. The CDR3 region has the DNA TGTGCCAGCTCACCCGGGACAGGGAATGAGCAGTTCTTC. This gives the protein CASSPGTGNEQFF.

This chain uses TRBV7-9 with TRBJ1-1, with D possibly being TRBD1 (5 bases). This CDR3 is 18 amino acids long. V shed 1 base and J shed 0 bases, with 18 bases lying between them. Germline V gene lookup returns CDR1 SEHNR and CDR2 FQNEAQ (reference sequence). CDR3 region: CASSLGGWGETMNTEAFF. In nucleotides, the CDR3 is TGTGCCAGCAGCTTAGGGGGGTGGGGGGAGACAATGAACACTGAAGCTTTCTTT.

This clone has only one observation. This chain links TRBV9 with TRBJ2-7; 7 nucleotides align to TRBD1. CDR1 is SGDLS, CDR2 YYNGEE, per germline. J lost 1 base, V lost 4 bases, and 2 bases had no gene match. CDR3 size: 13 residues. CDR3: CASSPDRSYEQYF. The CDR3 nucleotides are TGTGCCAGCAGCCCGGACAGGTCCTACGAGCAGTACTTC.

The V and J genes are TRBV7-2 and TRBJ2-3; the D gene is possibly TRBD1 (6 bases). The CDR3 has 14 residues. Trimming took off 5 bases at V and 6 bases at J, with 15 bases between the two ends. CDR1 and CDR2 (germline): SGHTA, FQGNSA. In DNA form, the CDR3 reads TGTGCCAGCAGCCCGAACAGGGTGGCGGATACGCAGTATTTT. It codes for CASSPNRVADTQYF.